This entry describes one T cell receptor (beta chain). No cognate antigen has been identified for it. Base quality data are lacking; no much larger clone is found one base away. The meaning of the sample's time point label: baseline before first vaccination. Samples from vaccinated people were obtained from the UK trials COV001 and COV002, which included a single-blind randomized controlled phase 2/3 trial of AZD1222 (ChAdOx1 nCoV-19) in healthy adults. For TCRbeta chain sequencing, PBMC samples from trial participants were taken at day 0 and at day 28 after the second dose. The data derive from a study of T cell responses to AZD1222 COVID-19 vaccine (dated by TCRdb to 2020 to 2023). Notes on the research overall: AZD1222 recipients whose second dose came at about 4 weeks and those whose second dose came at about 12 weeks were combined into one group, since spike-specific TCR depth and breadth did not differ between the two schedules. A total of just over 230 trial participants underwent TCR sequencing, of whom about 210 had received two doses of AZD1222 and around 26 had received two doses of the MenACWY control vaccine. Trial participants were enrolled into age subgroups of 18-55, 56-69 and 70-plus years, which contained about 150, 27 and 61 TCR-sequenced participants, respectively. Summary of the overall study and its limitations: Conclusions about previously exposed vaccinees were limited because only six AZD1222 recipients were SARS-CoV-2 seropositive at baseline. In the small 56-69-year group, the increase in depth fell short of significance, most likely because of low power. Because no day 14 peak-response samples were available, repertoires were characterized only after the peak T cell response. Spike-specific TCR breadth and depth rose significantly after two AZD1222 doses compared with day 0 and with MenACWY recipients. The whole spike protein was spanned by vaccine-associated CD4 TCRs, and dominant responses were seen in regions 160-218 and 743-854. Epitopes outside the regions mutated in the B.1.351 and B.1.1.7 variants were reportedly recognized by nearly half of the unique spike-specific TCRs. Participants were mostly white British and included more females than males, and it was suggested by the authors that clonal diversity may have been underestimated.

The CDR3 regions of human TCRbeta chains were analyzed by immunosequencing. The authors' pipeline ran thus. Repertoire TCRs were matched against a reference library of SARS-CoV-2-specific TCRs generated with the MIRA antigen-specificity platform. Breadth was defined as the fraction of unique TCRs that were SARS-CoV-2-associated, and depth was defined as the fraction of total T cells that were SARS-CoV-2-associated. Each spike-specific TCR was assigned to its reactive spike region and to a CD4 or CD8 class using the MIRA data. Log10-transformed breadth and depth values were compared by one-way ANOVA with Sidak's multiple comparisons tests. The immuneACCESS repertoire file appears here via TCRdb, limited to in-frame rearrangements. These files lack a portion of the clones; in checked studies, under half of the deficit traces to unresolved V genes, and the cause of the others is not known. That table supplies the V and J calls and clone size; D and trimming were determined from the DNA. Counted in this sample were about 100,000 clones; 85% to 90% of them appeared once. The top ten constitute approximately 1.5% of the sample.

As encoded in the germline V gene (reference sequence), CDR1 is LNHDA while CDR2 is SQIVND. Trimming removed 7 bases from V and 0 bases from J; the gene matches leave 9 bases unexplained. The CDR3 has 16 amino acids, counting the end cysteine and phenylalanine. The entry retains the CDR3 DNA only, 48 bases that are in frame from base 1. The sequence came from an adult in good health. Source: peripheral blood, taken on day 0 of AZD1222 vaccination. The V and J segments used are TRBV19 and TRBJ1-5, and TRBD1 aligns with 7 junction nucleotides. CDR3 region: CASNPMTGISNQPQHF. The DNA sequence is as follows: TGTGCCAGTAACCCAATGACAGGGATTAGCAATCAGCCCCAGCATTTT. The variable domain in full, with residues beyond the CDR3 obtained from the reference TRBV19 and TRBJ1-5 genes, is DGGITQSPKYLFRKEGQNVTLSCEQNLNHDAMYWYRQDPGQGLRLIYYSQIVNDFQKGDIAEGYSVSREKKESFPLTVTSAQKNPTAFYLCASNPMTGISNQPQHFGDGTRLSIL.